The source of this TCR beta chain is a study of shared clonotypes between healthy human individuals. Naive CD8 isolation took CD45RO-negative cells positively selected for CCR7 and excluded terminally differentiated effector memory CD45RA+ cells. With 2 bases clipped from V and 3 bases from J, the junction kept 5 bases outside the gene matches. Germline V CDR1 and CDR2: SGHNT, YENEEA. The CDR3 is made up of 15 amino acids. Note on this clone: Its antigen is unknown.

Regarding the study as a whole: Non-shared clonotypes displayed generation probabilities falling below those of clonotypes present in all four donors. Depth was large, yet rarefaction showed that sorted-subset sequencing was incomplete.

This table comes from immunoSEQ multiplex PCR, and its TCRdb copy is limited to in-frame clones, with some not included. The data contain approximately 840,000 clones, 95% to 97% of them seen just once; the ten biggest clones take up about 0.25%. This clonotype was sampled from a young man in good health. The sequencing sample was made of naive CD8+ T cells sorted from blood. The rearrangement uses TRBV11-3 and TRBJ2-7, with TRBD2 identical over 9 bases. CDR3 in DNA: TGTGCCAGCAGCTTAAGGGCGGGAGGGAACTACGAGCAGTACTTC. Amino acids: CASSLRAGGNYEQYF.